This is a list of T cell receptor beta chains from one sample in a study of blood T cell repertoires in COVID-19. The table came from immunoSEQ multiplex PCR; TCRdb's copy has only in-frame clones and leaves some out. The data contain about 190,000 clones, 70% to 90% of them singletons. The sequenced sample was peripheral blood. Receptors originate from a man between 65 and 85 years old with active or convalescent COVID-19. CDR3s leave out the opening cysteine and the closing phenylalanine or tryptophan. Each record gives: V gene, CDR3 length, J gene, D gene, CDR3 protein. The D gene is left open where the match is weak.

TRBV5-5	11	TRBJ1-2	-	ASSLADNYGYT
TRBV5-6	17	TRBJ1-3	-	ASSLANLYSYSSGNTIY
TRBV7-2	9	TRBJ1-2	-	ASSPTYGYT
TRBV5-4	14	TRBJ1-2	TRBD1	ASSSAGTGTPYGYT
TRBV30	13	TRBJ2-2	-	AWSLPGQNTGELF
TRBV2	14	TRBJ1-6	-	ASSEKRGRANSPLH
TRBV7-8	13	TRBJ1-3	TRBD1	ASSAGTVSGNTIY
TRBV27	13	TRBJ2-1	-	ASSRVVVRYNEQF
TRBV30	12	TRBJ2-7	-	AWSVGGSSYEQY
TRBV5-6	10	TRBJ2-3	-	ASSPWEDTQY
TRBV19	11	TRBJ2-3	-	ASKWGGTDTQY
TRBV6-2/TRBV6-3	13	TRBJ1-2	TRBD1	ASSSTDRGLYGYT
TRBV7-9	12	TRBJ2-7	TRBD1	ASSSRDRGFEQY
TRBV19	13	TRBJ1-4	-	ASSSAIVGGEKLF
TRBV5-4	13	TRBJ2-6	-	ASSLALTGANVLT
TRBV28	13	TRBJ1-3	-	ASSPAPGSGNTIY
TRBV19	12	TRBJ2-4	-	ASSYGGAENIQY
TRBV7-8	12	TRBJ2-1	-	ASLRSPPDNEQF
TRBV6-6	13	TRBJ1-1	TRBD1	ASSYLDRGHTEAF
TRBV18	13	TRBJ1-6	-	ASSPRGSENSPLH
TRBV2	13	TRBJ1-5	-	ASSVGQGIGQPQH
TRBV7-8	12	TRBJ1-6	-	ASLNTGTNSPLH
TRBV2	10	TRBJ2-7	-	ASSESGENEG
TRBV6-5	12	TRBJ2-5	TRBD1	ASSYQGAQETQY
TRBV5-6	10	TRBJ2-7	TRBD2	ASSLVRGEQY
TRBV11-3	15	TRBJ1-6	-	ASSLGTNRDNNSPLH
TRBV7-7	12	TRBJ2-1	-	ASSLAGWANEQF
TRBV9	13	TRBJ1-1	TRBD1	ASSADRDRNTEAF
TRBV5-1	14	TRBJ2-1	TRBD2	ASSLAGLAGVDEQF
TRBV4-3	12	TRBJ2-2	-	ASSQVVATGELF
TRBV24-1	12	TRBJ1-2	TRBD1	ATSDYGQGYGYT
TRBV19	13	TRBJ1-5	-	ASSIRTSGGQPQH
TRBV13	14	TRBJ2-3	-	ASSLGLPGKTDTQY
TRBV19	15	TRBJ1-4	-	ASKKRGIVLANEKLF
TRBV2	13	TRBJ2-1	-	ASSEASGAPNEQF
TRBV7-9	11	TRBJ2-3	-	ASSLAGGDTQY
TRBV5-4	16	TRBJ2-1	-	ASLQEGATFPSYNEQF
TRBV28	15	TRBJ1-3	-	ASSSYTSRDSGNTIY
TRBV5-1	11	TRBJ1-1	-	ASNSQENTEAF
TRBV2	11	TRBJ1-2	TRBD1	ASVGTGSYGYT
TRBV19	13	TRBJ2-2	-	ASTLSGLNTGELF
TRBV5-1	14	TRBJ2-1	-	ASSPRQTTLYNEQF
TRBV20-1	12	TRBJ1-2	-	SASSRDGSYGYT
TRBV3-1/TRBV3-2	15	TRBJ2-2	TRBD2	ASSQDRGVGLNGELF
TRBV3-1/TRBV3-2	11	TRBJ2-7	-	ASSQGMVYEQY
TRBV18	13	TRBJ2-3	-	ASSPLAAGTDTQY
TRBV18	11	TRBJ2-5	-	ASSQDSQETQY
TRBV24-1	13	TRBJ1-5	-	ATSDLWTGNQPQH
TRBV5-1	15	TRBJ2-3	TRBD1	ASSPGTGRVSTDTQY
TRBV7-5	10	TRBJ1-2	-	VRTGRYYGYT
TRBV7-9	11	TRBJ2-7	TRBD1	ASSPPGGYEQY
TRBV4-3	13	TRBJ2-7	-	ASSLFTDGSYEQY
TRBV7-2	13	TRBJ1-6	TRBD1	ASSFLGTGGSPLH